A single sample is the source of the 23 T cell receptor beta chains below, sequenced in a study of blood T cells in healthy people across ages. A second PCR of roughly 7 to 11 cycles used a sample-barcoded 5' primer and a J-beta primer mix. TCRdb reprocessed the 5' RACE reads with MiXCR, giving one entry per CDR3 protein. The sample lists roughly 410,000 distinct CDR3 sequences, approximately 51% occurring once. Sequenced input: blood. The receptors originated from a man aged 55 to 70 in good health.

J is TRBJ2-5 and V is TRBV9; possibly TRBD1 or TRBD2 for D (5 bases each). This CDR3 comprises 17 residues. Trimming stripped 3 bases from V and 4 bases from J, with 22 bases between. Germline CDR1 SGDLS, CDR2 YYNGEE. DNA for the CDR3: TGTGCCAGCAGCGAGAGAGGGGTTTCAGAGGAGCTAGAGACCCAGTACTTC. It is translated as CASSERGVSEELETQYF.

This clonotype showed up just a few times. This chain connects TRBV7-6 to TRBJ2-3; D gene unclear. Trimming removed 5 bases from V and 0 bases from J, with 12 bases in between. This CDR3 comprises 15 residues. CDR1 is SGHVS, CDR2 FNYEAQ, per germline. The CDR3 loop reads CASSQFTASTDTQYF. CDR3 DNA: TGTGCCAGCAGCCAGTTCACGGCAAGCACAGATACGCAGTATTTT.

V gene TRBV12-3 or TRBV12-4 combines with J gene TRBJ1-5; perhaps TRBD1 as D (6 bases). Trimming stripped 5 bases from V and 8 bases from J, with 16 bases between. The CDR3 contains 14 residues. This chain's CDR3 is CASSGAGVREPQHF. The CDR3 coding sequence is TGTGCCAGCAGTGGGGCAGGGGTGCGGGAGCCCCAGCATTTT.

The genes are TRBV7-2 and TRBJ2-3, with 9 bases aligning to TRBD2. Trimming took 8 bases from V and 3 from J; bases not matched to a gene: 6. The CDR3 loop spans 14 amino acids. Germline loops: CDR1 SGHTA, CDR2 FQGNSA. CDR3 coding DNA: TGTGCCAGCTCTGCTAGCGGGATGACAGATACGCAGTATTTT. It is translated as CASSASGMTDTQYF.

This chain connects TRBV7-2 to TRBJ2-1; D perhaps matches TRBD1 (5 bases). Trimming took off 3 bases at V and 6 bases at J, with 9 bases between the two ends. Germline V CDR1 and CDR2: SGHTA, FQGNSA. The CDR3 is 13 amino acids. The CDR3 loop reads CASSLGPPNEQFF. CDR3 sequence (DNA): TGTGCCAGCAGCTTGGGGCCGCCCAATGAGCAGTTCTTC.

The chain links TRBV30 to TRBJ1-1; no clear D. This CDR3 has 12 amino acids. CDR1 GTSNPN and CDR2 SVGIG come from the germline V gene (reference sequence). Trimming stripped 5 bases from V and 6 bases from J, with 13 bases between. The CDR3 nucleotides read TGTGCCTGGGGGCCAAGGGTCCCTGAAGCTTTCTTT. This encodes CAWGPRVPEAFF.

This clonotype appeared a few times. The genes are TRBV25-1 and TRBJ2-7; 9 bases map to TRBD1. V lost 3 bases and J lost 2; bases outside the gene matches: 14. The CDR3 has 18 amino acids. CDR1 is MGHDK and CDR2 is SYGVNS in the germline V gene. The CDR3 bases are TGTGCCAGCAGTGAGGAGAGCAGAACGGGACAGGGAACCTACGAGCAGTACTTC. The encoded protein is CASSEESRTGQGTYEQYF.

The chain couples TRBV28 to TRBJ2-7, with 11 bases matching TRBD2. CDR1 is MDHEN and CDR2 is SYDVKM in the germline V gene. This CDR3 has 14 amino acids. Trimming removed 8 bases from V and 4 bases from J; junction bases left unmatched: 7. CDR3 protein: CASHTTSGSYEQYF. The CDR3, as DNA: TGTGCCAGCCACACCACTAGCGGGAGTTACGAGCAGTACTTC.

Details on this clonotype: At one of its ends the junction is not consistent with the germline gene, which may arise from a read error. The chain is built from TRBV9 and TRBJ2-3, with D perhaps matching TRBD2 (6 bases). Germline assignment: CDR1 SGDLS and CDR2 YYNGEE. The CDR3 consists of 14 residues. The CDR3 region has the DNA TGTGCCAGCAGCGTCGCGGGACTCACAGATACGCGGTATTTT. Protein sequence: CASSVAGLTDTRYF.

V is TRBV6-2 or TRBV6-3 and J is TRBJ2-5; 14 positions match TRBD2. This CDR3 spans 18 amino acids. Trimming at V came to 4 bases and at J to 4 bases, leaving 11 bases not matched to a gene. The V gene's germline CDR1 is MNHEY and CDR2 SVGEGT. The CDR3 nucleotides are TGTGCCAGCAGTTTCGGGACTAGCGGGGGTAGCCCCCCAGAGACCCAGTACTTC. This codes for CASSFGTSGGSPPETQYF.

The chain recombines TRBV20-1 with TRBJ1-4; D is perhaps TRBD1 (6 bases). V gave up 2 bases and J gave up 5 bases, with 15 bases separating them. Germline V gene sequence: CDR1 DFQATT, CDR2 SNEGSKA (reference sequence). The CDR3 totals 15 residues. The CDR3 region has the DNA TGCAGTGCTAGAAGTCCGAGACAGGCGAATGAAAAACTGTTTTTT. Translated, it gives CSARSPRQANEKLFF.

This clonotype was counted at least ten times. The gene calls are TRBV5-1 and TRBJ2-1; D is undetermined. This CDR3 spans 14 amino acids. V lost 1 base and J lost 0, with 5 bases in between. Germline loops: CDR1 SGHRS, CDR2 YFSETQ. CDR3 DNA sequence: TGCGCCAGCAGCTTGACAGCCTCCTACAATGAGCAGTTCTTC. Its translation: CASSLTASYNEQFF.

The V gene is TRBV18, the J gene TRBJ1-1; D might be TRBD1 (5 bases). The germline gives CDR1 KGHSH, CDR2 LQKENI. This CDR3 is 16 amino acids long. V was trimmed by 1 base and J by 1 base, leaving 13 bases between them. The CDR3 sequence is CASSPRGGTANTEAFF. The DNA for the CDR3 is TGTGCCAGCTCACCACGGGGGGGAACCGCGAACACTGAAGCTTTCTTT.

The J gene is TRBJ2-1, the V gene TRBV5-4; D gene unclear. V dropped 1 base and J dropped 6 bases, with 5 bases sitting between them. Germline V gives CDR1 SGHNT, CDR2 YYREEE (reference sequence). CDR3 length: 12 residues. CDR3 coding DNA: TGTGCCAGCAGCTTGCCCGCCAATGAGCAGTTCTTC. Its translation is CASSLPANEQFF.

This rearrangement joins TRBV2 to TRBJ1-2, with D tentatively TRBD1 (5 bases). Trimming pared 1 base from V and 0 bases from J, leaving 12 bases between. This CDR3 is built from 16 residues. Germline-derived CDR1 and CDR2 are SNHLY and FYNNEI. The CDR3 sequence is CASSEVQGVANYGYTF. The CDR3 DNA reads TGTGCCAGCAGTGAAGTGCAGGGAGTGGCTAACTATGGCTACACCTTC. The variable domain in full, completed from reference TRBV2 and TRBJ1-2, reads EPEVTQTPSHQVTQMGQEVILRCVPISNHLYFYWYRQILGQKVEFLVSFYNNEISEKSEIFDDQFSVERPDGSNFTLKIRSTKLEDSAMYFCASSEVQGVANYGYTFGSGTRLTVV.

This clonotype was seen a single time. The rearrangement joins TRBV5-5 to TRBJ2-1, with D perhaps matching TRBD1 or TRBD2 (5 bases each). The germline V gene encodes CDR1 SGHKS and CDR2 YYEKEE (reference sequence). The CDR3 covers 14 residues. V was trimmed by 5 bases and J by 10 bases, leaving 19 bases between them. The CDR3 spells CASRRQIRWGEQFF. The CDR3 bases are TGTGCCAGCAGAAGACAGATCCGTTGGGGGGAGCAGTTCTTC.

This clonotype came up a few times. A single base separates this from a much larger clone, so it may be a read error. The chain carries TRBV5-1 and TRBJ2-4, with D perhaps TRBD1 (6 bases). The V gene's germline CDR1 is SGHRS and CDR2 YFSETQ. Trimming removed 4 bases at V and 8 bases at J, with 16 bases between. The CDR3 sequence is 14 residues long. The CDR3: CASSVGIKGDIQYF. CDR3 nucleotide sequence: TGCGCCAGCAGCGTGGGAATTAAGGGGGACATTCAGTACTTC.

This clonotype was counted many times. The rearrangement joins TRBV4-3 to TRBJ2-3; TRBD2 matches 8 bases. J gave up 2 bases and V 0 bases, and 7 bases lay outside the gene matches. The CDR3 sequence is 17 residues long. Per germline, CDR1 LGHNA and CDR2 YSLEER. The CDR3 reads CASSQDGTRSVTDTQYF. The CDR3 DNA reads TGCGCCAGCAGCCAAGACGGGACTAGGAGTGTCACAGATACGCAGTATTTT.

This clonotype was picked up a small number of times. The V gene is TRBV5-1, the J gene TRBJ2-7, with unresolved D. V lost 0 bases, J lost 1 base, and 8 bases lay in between. This CDR3 has 14 residues. In germline, CDR1 is SGHRS, CDR2 YFSETQ. The CDR3 protein is CASSLEPVSYEQYF. In nucleotides, the CDR3 is TGCGCCAGCAGCTTGGAGCCAGTGTCCTACGAGCAGTACTTC.

V gene TRBV7-2 combines with J gene TRBJ2-3, with D possibly matching TRBD1 (5 bases). The ends were cut back, 3 bases at V and 8 bases at J, with 12 bases in the middle. Germline V gene sequence: CDR1 SGHTA, CDR2 FQGNSA. The length of the CDR3 is 13 residues. CDR3 in DNA: TGTGCCAGCAGCTTCGCAGGGCAGGGTACGCAGTATTTT. This sequence encodes CASSFAGQGTQYF.

Points on this clonotype: The junction shows a germline mismatch at one end, possibly a read error. The genes are TRBV7-9 and TRBJ2-5, with 11 nucleotides matching TRBD2. Germline lookup yields CDR1 SEHNR and CDR2 FQNEAQ (reference sequence). This CDR3 is built from 15 residues. DNA for the CDR3: TGTGCCGGCAGCTTAGCTAGCGGGGGGAAAGAGACCCAGTACTTC. The encoded protein is CAGSLASGGKETQYF.

The chain employs TRBV28 and TRBJ2-7, with TRBD1 as a possible D gene (6 bases). The J call is in doubt because the DNA end fits TRBJ2-5 better. The CDR3 spans 13 residues. Per germline, CDR1 MDHEN and CDR2 SYDVKM. The CDR3 nucleotides read TGTGCCAGCAGTTCGTACAGGGTTGAGACCCAGTACTTC. It encodes CASSSYRVETQYF.

The V and J genes are TRBV18 and TRBJ2-7; D gene unclear. CDR1 and CDR2 (germline): KGHSH, LQKENI. The CDR3 totals 12 residues. Trimming cost V 2 bases and J 2 bases, with 4 bases left between them. The DNA of the CDR3 is TGTGCCAGCTCACCATCTCCCTACGAGCAGTACTTC. This codes for CASSPSPYEQYF.